The 2 T cell receptor beta chains reported below all come from one sample, sequenced in a study of blood T cell repertoires in COVID-19. Method: immunoSEQ multiplex PCR; TCRdb's copy keeps in-frame clones and lacks some. Of some 150,000 clones listed, roughly 89% are singletons. Sequenced sample: peripheral blood. Every receptor here comes from a woman in her sixties who had recovered from COVID-19.

The chain is built from TRBV9 and TRBJ2-4, with TRBD1 matching 9 bases. After removal of 3 bases from V and 1 base from J, the junction contained 5 bases not matched to a gene. Germline lookup yields CDR1 SGDLS and CDR2 YYNGEE. CDR3 length equals 16 residues. The CDR3 here is CASSGTGTGAKNIQYF. The CDR3 DNA reads as TGTGCCAGCAGCGGTACCGGGACAGGGGCCAAAAACATTCAGTACTTC.

This sequence joins TRBV9 and TRBJ1-5; no firm D call. Germline loops: CDR1 SGDLS, CDR2 YYNGEE. The CDR3 has 15 residues. The germline V and J ends were trimmed by 4 bases and 4 bases, with 15 bases remaining between them. The CDR3 coding sequence is TGTGCCAGCAGCCCCGGTCCGGAGGGTAATCAGCCCCAGCATTTT. This encodes CASSPGPEGNQPQHF.